The rows below give T cell receptor beta chains drawn from one sample of a study of shared clonotypes between healthy human individuals. Method: immunoSEQ multiplex PCR; TCRdb's copy keeps in-frame clones and lacks some. The sample yields 600,000 to 750,000 clones, 60% to 80% seen once. The sample was memory CD4+ T cells sorted from blood. The receptors stem from a young woman in good health. Each CDR3 is given with its conserved first and last residue. Each record gives: clone size, J gene, D gene, V gene, CDR3 DNA, CDR3 protein. A D gene is named only where the DNA matches it firmly. Clone size, where shown, is once, few, many, or a class for clones that have expanded.

once TRBJ2-1 TRBD2 TRBV2 TGTGCCAGCACCCTACTAGCGACCGGTTACAATGAGCAGTTCTTC CASTLLATGYNEQFF
NA TRBJ2-6 TRBD2 TRBV9 TGTGCCAGCTCCCGACTAGCGGGAGACTCTGGGGCCAACGTCCTGACTTTC CASSRLAGDSGANVLTF
NA TRBJ1-4 NA TRBV5-4 TGTGCCAGCAGCTTGGAGACAGCTGAAAAACTGTTTTTT CASSLETAEKLFF
NA TRBJ1-2 NA TRBV7-8 TGTGCCAGCAGCCTACTAGGTTCAGGGGTCTATGGCTACACCTTC CASSLLGSGVYGYTF
NA TRBJ2-7 TRBD2 TRBV5-6 TGTGCCAGCAAGGGGTTGGCGGGAGACTACGAGCAGTACTTC CASKGLAGDYEQYF
NA TRBJ1-2 TRBD1 TRBV5-6 TGTGCCAGCAGCTTGGGAGACAGGGGCTATGGCTACACCTTC CASSLGDRGYGYTF
few TRBJ1-1 NA TRBV7-8 TGTGCCAGCAGCTCGGACAGCCTGAACACTGAAGCTTTCTTT CASSSDSLNTEAFF
few TRBJ2-6 NA TRBV9 TGTGCCAGCAGCGTAGTCCCGGGGGCATCAGCTGGGGCCAACGTCCTGACTTTC CASSVVPGASAGANVLTF
NA TRBJ1-3 NA TRBV7-9 TGTGCCAGCAGCCGGGACCTAAGAAACACCATATATTTT CASSRDLRNTIYF
NA TRBJ2-1 TRBD2 TRBV27 TGTGCCAGCAGTTTATCGATTGGGACTAGCGGTTACAATGAGCAGTTCTTC CASSLSIGTSGYNEQFF
NA TRBJ2-7 TRBD1 TRBV6-1 TGTGCCAGCAGTAGTACCGGGACAGGGGGCTTCGAGCAGTACTTC CASSSTGTGGFEQYF
NA TRBJ2-5 NA TRBV6-5 TGTGCCAGCAGTTACTCCGTTGGCGAAGAGACCCAGTACTTC CASSYSVGEETQYF
NA TRBJ2-4 NA TRBV27 TGTGCCAGCAGTCCCTCAGGAGGGAACATTCAGTACTTC CASSPSGGNIQYF
NA TRBJ1-6 NA TRBV7-8 TGTGCCAGCAGCGACGAAGGTAGAAATTCACCCCTCCACTTT CASSDEGRNSPLHF
once TRBJ2-1 TRBD2 TRBV19 TGTGCCAGTAGTATAGATCAAAGGACTAGCGGGAGATACAATGAGCAGTTCTTC CASSIDQRTSGRYNEQFF
few TRBJ2-1 NA TRBV19 TGTGCCAGTAGTCTGACGGAGGCCAATGAGCAGTTCTTC CASSLTEANEQFF
NA TRBJ2-3 NA TRBV6-5 TGTGCCAGCACCTTGGGGGCAGGGGTCACAGATACGCAGTATTTT CASTLGAGVTDTQYF
NA TRBJ1-2 NA TRBV5-6 TGTGCCAGCAGCCCTCGGACCGAGAACTATGGCTACACCTTC CASSPRTENYGYTF
NA TRBJ1-1 NA TRBV2 TGTGCCAGCAGCATTAACAGGGACACTGAAGCTTTCTTT CASSINRDTEAFF
NA TRBJ2-3 TRBD2 TRBV7-9 TGTGCCAGCAGCTATTGGGCGGGAGTTTCAGATACGCAGTATTTT CASSYWAGVSDTQYF
NA TRBJ1-1 NA TRBV4-1 TGCGCCAGCAGCGGACAATTGAACACTGAAGCTTTCTTT CASSGQLNTEAFF
NA TRBJ1-5 NA TRBV7-9 TGTGCCAGCAGCTTAGGCCGGGATCAGCCCCAGCATTTT CASSLGRDQPQHF
NA TRBJ2-7 TRBD1 TRBV28 TGTGCCAGCAGTCGACCGGGACAGGGAGCCTACGAGCAGTACTTC CASSRPGQGAYEQYF
NA TRBJ2-7 TRBD1 TRBV23-1 TGCGCCAGCAGCCCCATGGGACAGCGTGGGATCTACGAGCAGTACTTC CASSPMGQRGIYEQYF
few TRBJ1-5 NA TRBV27 TGTGCCAGCCGGTCCACAGGTAATCAGCCCCAGCATTTT CASRSTGNQPQHF